The 10 T cell receptor beta chains given below trace back to one sample, sequenced in a study of cytomegalovirus exposure and HLA in healthy donors. The PCR had 60 Vbeta and 13 Jbeta primers. Clones were sequenced by immunoSEQ multiplex PCR, and TCRdb holds only the in-frame ones, with some missing. The sample shows over 150,000 clones, 60% to 85% of them seen only once. Specimen: PBMCs. The receptors were sampled from a male donor in good health and CMV-seropositive.

This rearrangement joins TRBV21-1 to TRBJ2-7; the D call of TRBD1 is as the table states it, not checked on the DNA. TRBV21-1 is listed as a pseudogene. This CDR3 contains 19 residues. The CDR3 DNA sequence: TGTGCCAGCAGCAAAGCACCGGGGCGAAGGACAGGGTGGACCTACGAGCAGTACTTC. It codes for CASSKAPGRRTGWTYEQYF.

This chain connects TRBV6-1 to TRBJ1-4; tentatively, D is TRBD1 (6 bases). The CDR3 extends over 14 amino acids. The V and J ends lost 6 bases and 8 bases respectively, with 16 bases between them. CDR1 MNHNS and CDR2 SASEGT come from the germline V gene. The CDR3 nucleotides are TGTGCCAGCAGCTCCCAGGGGAGGGGGGAAAAACTGTTTTTT. Protein sequence: CASSSQGRGEKLFF.

The rearrangement links TRBV5-1 to TRBJ2-3, with 9 bases that match TRBD1. Unmatched junction bases numbered 2, after V lost 6 bases and J lost 0 bases. The CDR3 is made up of 14 amino acids. Germline V gives CDR1 SGHRS, CDR2 YFSETQ. The CDR3: CASMDRGSTDTQYF. The CDR3 bases are TGCGCCAGCATGGACAGGGGTAGCACAGATACGCAGTATTTT.

This clone was observed once. The rearrangement uses TRBV18 and TRBJ1-1; possibly TRBD1 for D (6 bases). Trimming shortened V by 4 bases and J by 4 bases, and 16 bases separated the two germline ends. Germline loops: CDR1 KGHSH, CDR2 LQKENI. The CDR3 runs 15 residues. The CDR3 loop is CASSLKTGWGTEAFF. CDR3 nucleotide sequence: TGTGCCAGCTCACTTAAAACAGGGTGGGGCACTGAAGCTTTCTTT.

Details on this clone: One end of the junction is discordant with germline, which a read error may explain. The V call is TRBV5-4, the J call TRBJ2-1, with 7 bases identical to TRBD1. This CDR3 comprises 15 residues. Germline V gives CDR1 SGHNT, CDR2 YYREEE (reference sequence). This CDR3 reads CAGSLVPGTVEEQFF. As DNA, the CDR3 is TGTGCCGGCAGCTTGGTCCCAGGGACAGTAGAAGAGCAGTTCTTC.

The chain is built from TRBV7-2 and TRBJ2-5; TRBD2 might be the D (6 bases). Germline CDR1 is SGHTA and CDR2 is FQGNSA. V was pared by 5 bases and J by 4 bases, with 17 bases between. The CDR3 is 15 residues long. The CDR3 DNA follows: TGTGCCAGCAGCCCCCATGGGGGGAGCGGAGAGACCCAGTACTTC. This gives the protein CASSPHGGSGETQYF.

In DNA, the CDR3 is TGTGCCTGGAGTCCTCCCGGGACTAGCCGATACAATGAGCAGTTCTTC. It specifies CAWSPPGTSRYNEQFF. The rearrangement links TRBV30 to TRBJ2-1; 9 positions match TRBD2. The CDR3 is 16 residues long. Germline lookup yields CDR1 GTSNPN and CDR2 SVGIG (reference sequence). V lost 2 bases and J lost 4; bases outside the gene matches: 9.

This chain uses TRBV7-9 with TRBJ2-1; 10 nucleotides match TRBD1. Germline-derived CDR1 and CDR2 are SEHNR and FQNEAQ (reference sequence). V shed 7 bases, J shed 8 bases, and the junction held 11 bases outside the gene matches. This CDR3 contains 15 residues. The CDR3 region has the DNA TGTGCCAGCACCCACCGGGACAGGGGTTGGGATGAGCAGTTCTTC. Translating gives CASTHRDRGWDEQFF.

The rearrangement joins TRBV11-2 to TRBJ1-1; 8 bases are a match to TRBD1. This CDR3 has 15 amino acids. V lost 4 bases to trimming and J lost 3 bases; unmatched junction nucleotides: 7. Germline V lookup: CDR1 SGHAT, CDR2 FQNNGV. CDR3 coding DNA: TGTGCCAGCAGCTCTTACAGGGGGAGGGACACTGAAGCTTTCTTT. This translates into CASSSYRGRDTEAFF.

Concerning this clone: Other DNA variants within this sample encode the same CDR3. J is TRBJ2-1 and V is TRBV14, with a weak D call TRBD2 (6 bases). Germline CDR1 SGHDN, CDR2 FVKESK. V lost 4 bases to trimming and J lost 4 bases, with 14 bases between them. This CDR3 is built from 15 residues. The CDR3 sequence: CASSPLVSGYNEQFF. As DNA, the CDR3 is TGTGCCAGCAGCCCTCTTGTTAGCGGATACAATGAGCAGTTCTTC.